What follows are 30 T cell receptor beta chains derived from one specimen sequenced in a study of CD8 T cells in Susac syndrome. Reverse transcription of about 0.45 to 1 ug RNA was performed with random hexamers. TCRdb passed the immunoSEQ multiplex PCR reads through MiXCR, listing each CDR3 protein once. The sample lists 300,000 or so distinct CDR3 sequences; about 91% were seen once. Material: CD4+ T cells from PBMCs. These receptors were collected from a human donor with multiple sclerosis.

This clonotype was recorded only once. This chain uses TRBV7-2 with TRBJ1-2; no firm D call. This CDR3 region has 13 residues. V was shortened by 5 bases and J by 6 bases, with 13 bases between the two germline ends. Per germline, CDR1 SGHTA and CDR2 FQGNSA. The CDR3 DNA reads as TGTGCCAGCAGCCCAAAGACTGCTAATGGCTACACCTTC. Translating gives CASSPKTANGYTF. Complete variable domain (other parts from reference TRBV7-2 and TRBJ1-2): GAGVSQSPSNKVTEKGKDVELRCDPISGHTALYWYRQSLGQGLEFLIYFQGNSAPDKSGLPSDRFSAERTGGSVSTLTIQRTQQEDSAVYLCASSPKTANGYTFGSGTRLTVV.

The chain has TRBV5-1 and TRBJ2-3; 7 bases are a match to TRBD2. Germline CDR1 and CDR2: SGHRS and YFSETQ. The CDR3 loop spans 16 amino acids. Losses at the gene ends were 0 bases for V and 2 bases for J; bases not matched to a gene: 6. The CDR3 loop reads CASSLERRGNTDTQYF. In nucleotides, the CDR3 is TGCGCCAGCAGCTTGGAAAGGCGGGGGAACACAGATACGCAGTATTTT.

The chain links TRBV4-3 to TRBJ1-2; D is uncertain. Germline CDR1 reads LGHNA; CDR2 reads YSLEER. Trimming took off 0 bases at V and 4 bases at J, with 18 bases between the two ends. The CDR3 totals 17 residues. The CDR3 sequence is CASSQDSQSSPIYGYTF. The CDR3 DNA is TGCGCCAGCAGCCAAGATAGTCAATCTTCCCCCATCTATGGCTACACCTTC.

The J gene is TRBJ2-3, the V gene TRBV7-3; TRBD2 aligns across 11 bases. The CDR3 contains 16 residues. From germline, CDR1 is SGHTA and CDR2 FQGTGA. J gave up 4 bases and V 5 bases, and 8 bases lay outside the gene matches. CDR3 in DNA: TGTGCCAGCAGCCGAAGGGGTAGCGGGGGGGCAGATACGCAGTATTTT. Its protein is CASSRRGSGGADTQYF.

This chain uses TRBV7-2 with TRBJ2-1; TRBD1 agrees at 8 bases. The CDR3 totals 16 residues. Germline V gives CDR1 SGHTA, CDR2 FQGNSA. With 2 bases clipped from V and 1 base from J, the junction kept 4 bases outside the gene matches. Here the CDR3 DNA reads TGTGCCAGCAGCTTAACCAGGGGGCGATCCTACAATGAGCAGTTCTTC. It specifies CASSLTRGRSYNEQFF.

The chain has TRBV28 and TRBJ1-2; 8 bases match TRBD1. The CDR3 runs to 12 residues. The V segment lost 4 bases and the J segment 6 bases; nucleotides outside the gene matches: 1. Germline values: CDR1 MDHEN, CDR2 SYDVKM. CDR3 region: CASSWTGNGYTF. CDR3 nucleotides: TGTGCCAGCAGTTGGACAGGGAATGGCTACACCTTC.

This sequence joins TRBV4-2 and TRBJ1-1, with D unclear. In germline, CDR1 is LGHNA, CDR2 YNFKEQ. There are 16 residues in the CDR3. The germline V and J ends were trimmed by 0 bases and 5 bases, with 16 bases remaining between them. CDR3 residues: CASSQDTTGLGTEAFF. In nucleotides, the CDR3 is TGTGCCAGCAGCCAAGATACGACCGGTTTGGGGACTGAAGCTTTCTTT.

The chain has TRBV7-3 and TRBJ2-7; 7 bases map to TRBD2. Germline V gene data show CDR1 as SGHTA and CDR2 as FQGTGA. Unmatched junction bases numbered 10, after V lost 5 bases and J lost 3 bases. The CDR3 consists of 15 residues. CDR3 DNA: TGTGCCAGCAGCCCCGGTGGCGGGAGAGGCTACGAGCAGTACTTC. This gives the protein CASSPGGGRGYEQYF.

This sequence joins TRBV18 and TRBJ2-3, with TRBD1 matching 7 bases. CDR1 is KGHSH, CDR2 LQKENI, per germline. The CDR3 length is 15 residues. J gave up 2 bases and V 5 bases, and 7 bases lay outside the gene matches. In DNA form, the CDR3 reads TGTGCCAGCTCATACAGACAGGGCAACACAGATACGCAGTATTTT. It is translated as CASSYRQGNTDTQYF.

The chain couples TRBV7-2 to TRBJ2-3, with D tentatively TRBD2 (6 bases). Deletions cut 6 bases from V and 1 base from J, with 11 bases between. The CDR3 spans 14 residues. Germline CDR1 SGHTA, CDR2 FQGNSA. CDR3 sequence (DNA): TGTGCCAGCAGAGCGGGCCTCGGCACAGATACGCAGTATTTT. Translation: CASRAGLGTDTQYF.

In its sample, this clonotype was seen a few times. This chain links TRBV5-4 with TRBJ2-7, with TRBD2 matching 13 bases. V lost 3 bases and J lost 2; bases outside the gene matches: 2. The CDR3 has 15 amino acids. CDR1 SGHNT and CDR2 YYREEE come from the germline V gene (reference sequence). The CDR3, as DNA: TGTGCCAGCAGCTCCGGACTAGCGGGGGCCTACGAGCAGTACTTC. Protein product: CASSSGLAGAYEQYF.

The chain is built from TRBV6-5 and TRBJ2-7; weak D call: TRBD2 (5 bases). The CDR3 covers 14 residues. V shed 0 bases and J shed 6 bases, with 12 bases lying between them. The V gene's germline CDR1 is MNHEY and CDR2 SVGAGI. The chain's CDR3 is CASSYSRRDSEQYF. CDR3 in DNA: TGTGCCAGCAGTTACTCAAGACGGGATTCCGAGCAGTACTTC.

The chain joins TRBV19 to TRBJ1-3, with no clear D. Trimming shortened V by 5 bases and J by 0 bases, and 20 bases separated the two germline ends. Germline values: CDR1 LNHDA, CDR2 SQIVND (reference sequence). The CDR3 is 18 residues long. CDR3: CASSALSSIGFSGNTIYF. As DNA, the CDR3 is TGTGCCAGTAGTGCCCTTAGTTCCATCGGATTCTCTGGAAACACCATATATTTT.

This clonotype occurred a few times. V usage is TRBV5-1 and J usage is TRBJ2-1; 7 bases agree with TRBD2. V gave up 5 bases and J gave up 3 bases; unmatched junction bases: 5. This CDR3 is built from 14 residues. CDR1 is SGHRS and CDR2 is YFSETQ in the germline V gene. CDR3 residues: CASSLGEGYNEQFF. Here the CDR3 DNA reads TGCGCCAGCAGTCTAGGGGAGGGCTACAATGAGCAGTTCTTC.

This rearrangement joins TRBV3-1 to TRBJ2-7; D possibly matches TRBD1 or TRBD2 (5 bases each). Deletions cut 4 bases from V and 1 base from J, with 20 bases between. This CDR3 has 17 amino acids. Germline V gene lookup returns CDR1 LGHDT and CDR2 YNNKEL (reference sequence). DNA of the CDR3: TGTGCCAGCAGCCCATTTCGGGGACGCTCGGGTTCCTACGAGCAGTACTTC. Protein sequence: CASSPFRGRSGSYEQYF.

The chain carries TRBV20-1 and TRBJ2-7; the D is unclear. There are 16 residues in the CDR3. Trimming stripped 0 bases from V and 2 bases from J, with 17 bases between. Germline CDR1 DFQATT, CDR2 SNEGSKA (reference sequence). The CDR3 coding sequence is TGCAGTGCTAGAGATCTAACGGCCGCACGGCCCTACGAGCAGTACTTC. As protein: CSARDLTAARPYEQYF.

The chain joins TRBV2 to TRBJ1-5; tentatively, D is TRBD1 (5 bases). V was pared by 3 bases and J by 2 bases, with 11 bases between. CDR3 length equals 15 residues. Germline V gives CDR1 SNHLY, CDR2 FYNNEI. CDR3 DNA sequence: TGTGCCAGCAGTGAGCAGGGCTTGGGCAATCAGCCCCAGCATTTT. Encoded protein: CASSEQGLGNQPQHF.

The V and J genes are TRBV7-9 and TRBJ2-1; 8 bases line up with TRBD1. Losses at the gene ends were 3 bases for V and 6 bases for J; bases not matched to a gene: 4. CDR3 length: 14 amino acids. Germline V gene sequence: CDR1 SEHNR, CDR2 FQNEAQ (reference sequence). The CDR3 here is CASSFNRGANEQFF. For the CDR3, the DNA is TGTGCCAGCAGCTTTAACAGGGGGGCCAATGAGCAGTTCTTC. Together with reference TRBV7-9 and TRBJ2-1, the CDR3 gives the full variable domain: DTGVSQNPRHKITKRGQNVTFRCDPISEHNRLYWYRQTLGQGPEFLTYFQNEAQLEKSRLLSDRFSAERPKGSFSTLEIQRTEQGDSAMYLCASSFNRGANEQFFGPGTRLTVL.

The chain carries TRBV6-2 or TRBV6-3 and TRBJ2-7; D gene unclear. Per germline, CDR1 MNHEY and CDR2 SVGEGT. CDR3 size: 12 residues. Trimming removed 4 bases at V and 3 bases at J, with 7 bases between. CDR3 DNA: TGTGCCAGCAGTTCCCCCCGCTACGAGCAGTACTTC. Translating gives CASSSPRYEQYF.

The V call is TRBV19, the J call TRBJ2-2, with D possibly TRBD1 on 6 matching bases. Germline loops: CDR1 LNHDA, CDR2 SQIVND (reference sequence). Trimming removed 5 bases at V and 0 bases at J, with 10 bases between. This CDR3 region has 15 residues. In DNA, the CDR3 is TGTGCCAGTAGTCGTAGACAGGCGAACACCGGGGAGCTGTTTTTT. This codes for CASSRRQANTGELFF.

The V and J genes are TRBV20-1 and TRBJ1-1; weak D call: TRBD1 (6 bases). CDR1 and CDR2 from the germline V gene are DFQATT and SNEGSKA (reference sequence). V shed 4 bases and J shed 5 bases, with 26 bases lying between them. CDR3 length equals 17 residues. CDR3 sequence (DNA): TGCAGTGCTACCCCCCCCAGGCCGGGGGCCCTCCCTACTGAAGCTTTCTTT. Amino acids: CSATPPRPGALPTEAFF.

The chain joins TRBV10-3 to TRBJ1-1; D gene uncertain. The length of the CDR3 is 13 residues. Between the trimmed V and J ends, which lost 5 bases and 0 bases, there was a span of 7 bases. CDR1 and CDR2 from the germline V gene are ENHRY and SYGVKD. CDR3 in amino acids: CAISPQMNTEAFF. The CDR3 bases are TGTGCCATCAGTCCACAGATGAACACTGAAGCTTTCTTT.

The chain uses TRBV6-1 and TRBJ2-7; tentatively, D is TRBD1 or TRBD2 (5 bases each). V was pared by 9 bases and J by 3 bases, with 18 bases between. Germline V gene data show CDR1 as MNHNS and CDR2 as SASEGT. This CDR3 is built from 14 residues. The CDR3 loop reads CASAVEGRDYEQYF. Written as DNA, the CDR3 is TGTGCCAGTGCCGTCGAGGGGCGCGACTACGAGCAGTACTTC.

This clonotype was picked up one time. The CDR3 loop reads CAWSVPPQGAFF. The CDR3 DNA reads TGTGCCTGGAGTGTACCTCCGCAGGGAGCTTTCTTT. The V and J genes are TRBV30 and TRBJ1-1; possibly TRBD1 for D (5 bases). Deletions cut 0 bases from V and 10 bases from J, with 12 bases between. In germline, CDR1 is GTSNPN, CDR2 SVGIG (reference sequence). CDR3 length: 12 amino acids.

This chain uses TRBV20-1 with TRBJ1-2; 8 bases align to TRBD1. Germline V CDR1 and CDR2: DFQATT, SNEGSKA (reference sequence). The CDR3 is made up of 13 amino acids. V lost 6 bases to trimming and J lost 0 bases; unmatched junction nucleotides: 3. The CDR3 region is CSARTGTNYGYTF. The CDR3 nucleotides are TGCAGTGCACGGACAGGGACTAACTATGGCTACACCTTC.

The V and J genes are TRBV7-8 and TRBJ2-3; TRBD2 matches 9 bases. The length of the CDR3 is 20 residues. Germline assignment: CDR1 SGHVS and CDR2 FQNEAQ. V dropped 0 bases and J dropped 3; count of bases not matched to a gene: 16. CDR3 bases: TGTGCCAGCAGCTTAGCTCGGCTAGCGGGACCTCCATTGTCGACAGATACGCAGTATTTT. Its protein is CASSLARLAGPPLSTDTQYF.

The chain recombines TRBV27 with TRBJ2-7; no clear D gene. The germline V gene encodes CDR1 MNHEY and CDR2 SMNVEV (reference sequence). The CDR3 length is 14 residues. V gave up 5 bases and J gave up 4 bases, with 15 bases separating them. The CDR3 nucleotides are TGTGCCAGCAGTCCCGATTCGGCCGGGTACGAGCAGTACTTC. As protein: CASSPDSAGYEQYF.

This rearrangement joins TRBV20-1 to TRBJ2-5; the D gene is possibly TRBD2 (7 bases). V lost 6 bases and J 1 base, leaving 15 bases between the germline ends. Germline V gene data show CDR1 as DFQATT and CDR2 as SNEGSKA (reference sequence). The CDR3 covers 14 residues. The DNA for the CDR3 is TGCAGTGCCCGGTGGGGGGGCCCCCAAGAGACCCAGTACTTC. Its protein is CSARWGGPQETQYF.

The rearrangement joins TRBV6-2 or TRBV6-3 to TRBJ2-5, with TRBD1 identical over 8 bases. Losses at the gene ends were 6 bases for V and 0 bases for J; bases not matched to a gene: 6. Germline values: CDR1 MNHEY, CDR2 SVGEGT. The CDR3 totals 15 residues. CDR3 bases: TGTGCCAGCAGCCGACAGGGGAGTCACCAAGAGACCCAGTACTTC. Translation: CASSRQGSHQETQYF.

This chain uses TRBV30 with TRBJ1-4; TRBD1 agrees at 12 bases. Trimming cost V 2 bases and J 11 bases; bases outside gene matches: 9. Germline lookup yields CDR1 GTSNPN and CDR2 SVGIG (reference sequence). The CDR3 consists of 15 residues. The CDR3 DNA sequence: TGTGCCTGGAGTCTACTGGGACAGGGGGCGTCGAAACTGTTTTTT. Translating it yields CAWSLLGQGASKLFF.